The sequence of this TCR beta chain was determined in a study of Graves' ophthalmopathy and Graves' hyperthyroidism (dated by TCRdb to the late 2010s). Looking at the study overall: Peripheral blood was collected before any treatment was given, at the time of initial diagnosis. The study used signatures of the TCR beta repertoire to tell Graves' ophthalmopathy apart from Graves' hyperthyroidism and to predict which patients would progress to ophthalmopathy. In total, approximately 140 blood samples were TCR-sequenced: fewer than 50 ophthalmopathy, under 85 hyperthyroidism and approximately 17 hyperthyroidism-to-ophthalmopathy patients. To explore V-J signatures distinguishing ophthalmopathy from hyperthyroidism, a discovery set of about a hundred patients (about 44 ophthalmopathy, 57 stable hyperthyroidism) was enrolled. For independent validation, a separate cohort was made up of 18 hyperthyroidism patients plus 17 patients who later progressed from hyperthyroidism to ophthalmopathy. T-cell repertoires of thyroid tissue and blood were compared in over 5 hyperthyroidism patients. Following sample collection, hyperthyroidism patients were given methimazole at a starting dose of 30 mg daily, and ophthalmopathy patients were given high-dose intravenous methylprednisolone. For training and testing, the 100 or so patients in the discovery cohort were randomly divided in a 7:3 ratio.

This clonotype occurred many times. No antigen is known for it. No much larger clone exists at a distance of one base, and base qualities are not known. Overall study outcomes, separate from this receptor: Ophthalmopathy was separated from stable hyperthyroidism by the 13-signature model with roughly 90% sensitivity and around 81% specificity in cross-validation and with 80%/75% in the test set. Most expanded thyroid clonotypes with a frequency above 0.001 also appeared in blood, which suggests that blood repertoires may reflect the immune response in the thyroid. Sample size was not predetermined statistically, and investigators were not blinded to group allocation. In validation, the model predicted ophthalmopathy progression with about 71% sensitivity and roughly 72% specificity; about a dozen predicted patients were CT-confirmed with GO in a median of around 6 months.

The ophthalmopathy patients had moderately to severely active disease, with a Clinical Activity Score of 3 or higher, a NOSPECS grade of 4 or higher, and a disease duration of less than 3 months. Patients were excluded if they had other autoimmune diseases, uncontrolled infections, pregnancy or lactation. Diagnosis relied on clinical symptoms, serum thyroxine, TRAb, thyroid ultrasound and orbital computed tomography. Ficoll-Paque density gradient centrifugation was used to isolate PBMCs from under 11 ml of fresh peripheral blood. Trizol reagent was used to extract the total RNA, and its quality was then checked on an Agilent 2100 Bioanalyzer. Taken from the germline V gene (reference sequence), the CDR1 and CDR2 loops are MNHEY and SMNVEV. The junction shows trimming of 5 bases on V and 2 bases on J, plus 24 bases between the germline ends. The CDR3 runs 18 residues from the cysteine to the phenylalanine. The DNA shown is the 54-base CDR3, in frame from base 1.

TCR beta CDR3 regions were amplified from RNA transcripts for repertoire sequencing. The first round of RT-PCR was done with HTBI primers and the Qiagen OneStep RT-PCR kit, and was followed by a second round of multiplex PCR, then size selection and purification. Sequencing of the libraries was carried out on an Illumina HiSeq2000 in paired-end mode with 100 bp reads. In the authors' own workflow: SOAPnuke was used to process the reads, removing any read that contained adapters or uncalled bases, had a mean Phred below 15, or lacked an exact match to the constant primer or identifier. COPE v1.2.5 was used to merge the high-quality paired reads. Clonotypes were defined as unique nucleotide sequences and were aligned to IMGT TRB V, D and J references using MiTCR v1.1. Only V-J combinations with frequency above 0.0001 were analysed, covering around 99% of repertoires. For each V-J combination, a TCR clonal expansion and chaos score was defined as F50 clonal expansion divided by the chaos observed in the TCRdist matrix. Welch's t-statistics and random forest were used to reduce features to 13 V-J combinations, which were fed into a naive Bayes classifier. The Morisita-Horn index was used to measure how similar the thyroid and blood repertoires were. TCRdb handled the public reads itself, with Q25 trimming in fastp and clone calling in MiXCR, and kept productive beta chains. Entries that share a CDR3 protein sequence are merged under the most common genes and DNA. The V and J calls and clone size come from TCRdb's table, not from the authors' own analysis. This sample comprises fewer than 400,000 distinct CDR3 sequences, 18% of them detected only once. Roughly 1.5% of the sample belongs to the ten largest clones.

The V and J segments used are TRBV27 and TRBJ1-2, and possibly TRBD1, on 6 matching bases. The source material was peripheral blood. This clonotype was obtained from a woman aged 18-35 years with Graves' ophthalmopathy. Donor details come from another sample of the same person, matched by shared clones. The DNA sequence follows: TGTGCCAGCAGTCTCACGTACCCACGCAGGGGACGCAACTATGGCTACACCTTC. Its protein is CASSLTYPRRGRNYGYTF.